This entry describes one T cell receptor beta chain. The sample comes from a study of control samples from healthy donors and cancer patients. The method was immunoSEQ multiplex PCR; TCRdb's version includes in-frame clones alone and lacks a portion of them. Among about 92,000 clones listed, roughly 78% were seen once. The CDR3 length is 12 residues. J gave up 5 bases and V 8 bases, and 8 bases lay outside the gene matches. CDR1 and CDR2 (germline): SQVTM, ANQGSEA. This receptor was obtained from a woman in her fifties or sixties in good health. The specimen was blood. This chain uses TRBV29-1 with TRBJ2-5; 7 bases map to TRBD1. The CDR3 DNA follows: TGCAGCTTACGACAGGGTCGGGAGACCCAGTACTTC. Translating gives CSLRQGRETQYF. Together with reference TRBV29-1 and TRBJ2-5, the CDR3 gives the full variable domain: SAVISQKPSRDICQRGTSLTIQCQVDSQVTMMFWYRQQPGQSLTLIATANQGSEATYESGFVIDKFPISRPNLTFSTLTVSNMSPEDSSIYLCSLRQGRETQYFGPGTRLLVL.